Following are 12 T cell receptor beta chains from one sample sequenced in a study of T-cell memory formation after mild COVID-19. TCRdb processed the 5' RACE reads anew with MiXCR; each CDR3 protein has one entry. The sample shows some 14,000 distinct CDR3 sequences, around 12% of them seen only once. The sequenced sample consisted of PBMCs or a T cell subset sorted from them (not recorded which). The receptor source for this set is an adult woman who had mild COVID-19 (a few samples of this study predate the infection). Cell type and time point are not known.

This clonotype was seen ten or more times. This rearrangement joins TRBV7-9 to TRBJ2-7; 8 nucleotides align to TRBD1. This CDR3 comprises 14 residues. V shed 5 bases, J shed 5 bases, and the junction held 8 bases outside the gene matches. The germline gives CDR1 SEHNR, CDR2 FQNEAQ (reference sequence). CDR3 loop: CASSPTDRVNEQYF. The CDR3 coding sequence is TGTGCCAGCAGCCCGACGGACAGGGTAAACGAGCAGTACTTC.

By frequency in the sample, this clonotype is medium-sized. The chain combines TRBV10-2 with TRBJ2-1, with 12 bases lining up with TRBD2. In germline, CDR1 is WSHSY, CDR2 SAAADI. J gave up 9 bases and V 0 bases, and 12 bases lay outside the gene matches. This CDR3 comprises 18 residues. The CDR3 sequence: CASSESAGASGRAVEQFF. DNA for the CDR3: TGCGCCAGCAGTGAGTCGGCAGGGGCTAGCGGGAGGGCCGTTGAGCAGTTCTTC.

This clonotype was seen repeatedly, ten times or more. This CDR3 is CAITSGAYEQYF. In nucleotides, the CDR3 is TGTGCCATCACGTCGGGGGCCTACGAGCAGTACTTC. The rearrangement links TRBV10-3 to TRBJ2-7, with D tentatively TRBD2 (6 bases). The germline V gene encodes CDR1 ENHRY and CDR2 SYGVKD. V lost 7 bases and J lost 2, with 9 bases in between. The CDR3 has 12 residues.

This clonotype was detected many times. V gene TRBV6-6 combines with J gene TRBJ2-7, with D tentatively TRBD1 (5 bases). Germline V lookup: CDR1 MNHNY, CDR2 SVGAGI (reference sequence). The CDR3 is 12 residues long. With 3 bases removed from V and 5 bases from J, the gap between germline ends came to 8 bases. This CDR3 is CASSYPRDEQYF. The CDR3 coding sequence is TGTGCCAGCAGTTATCCCAGGGACGAGCAGTACTTC.

There are many counts of this clonotype. The chain recombines TRBV6-6 with TRBJ2-1; D not certain. The CDR3 is 16 residues long. Trimming cost V 0 bases and J 1 base, with 10 bases left between them. Germline lookup yields CDR1 MNHNY and CDR2 SVGAGI (reference sequence). CDR3 protein: CASSYSPEWSYNEQFF. The CDR3 region has the DNA TGTGCCAGCAGTTACTCGCCCGAGTGGTCCTACAATGAGCAGTTCTTC.

This clonotype was counted many times. Written as DNA, the CDR3 is TGTGCCAGCAGCCCAGGAGGGGGGCTAAACTATGGCTACACCTTC. Protein: CASSPGGGLNYGYTF. V is TRBV25-1 and J is TRBJ1-2; D may be TRBD1 (6 bases). The CDR3 contains 15 residues. V was shortened by 6 bases and J by 2 bases, with 16 bases between the two germline ends. Germline CDR1 reads MGHDK; CDR2 reads SYGVNS.

In this sample, this clonotype is medium-sized (0.01 to 0.1%). The chain recombines TRBV5-1 with TRBJ2-7; no firm D call. CDR1 is SGHRS, CDR2 YFSETQ, per germline. V was trimmed by 2 bases and J by 0 bases, leaving 6 bases between them. The length of the CDR3 is 13 residues. CDR3 region: CASSFEVSYEQYF. The DNA of the CDR3 is TGCGCCAGCAGCTTTGAAGTCTCCTACGAGCAGTACTTC.

This clonotype was seen at least ten times. V usage is TRBV5-1 and J usage is TRBJ1-2, with 7 bases matching TRBD1. J lost 8 bases, V lost 4 bases, and 14 bases had no gene match. Germline CDR1 SGHRS, CDR2 YFSETQ. This CDR3 is 15 amino acids long. The CDR3 is CASSHTGQWAGGYTF. DNA for the CDR3: TGCGCCAGCAGCCACACGGGACAGTGGGCTGGGGGCTACACCTTC.

This clonotype was picked up a small number of times. The J gene is TRBJ2-4, the V gene TRBV15; D ambiguous. This CDR3 is built from 16 residues. V was shortened by 1 base and J by 0 bases, with 10 bases between the two germline ends. Germline CDR1 is LNHNV and CDR2 is YYDKDF (reference sequence). CDR3 protein: CATSRGTELAKNIQYF. CDR3 DNA sequence: TGTGCCACCAGCAGAGGAACAGAGCTAGCCAAAAACATTCAGTACTTC.

The table lists this clonotype with many counts. The J gene is TRBJ2-2, the V gene TRBV9; D perhaps matches TRBD2 (5 bases). The germline V gene has CDR1 SGDLS and CDR2 YYNGEE. V lost 2 bases, J lost 7 bases, and 9 bases lay in between. The CDR3 covers 13 residues. CDR3 sequence reads: CASSVGAGGELFF. CDR3 in DNA: TGTGCCAGCAGCGTTGGCGCGGGCGGGGAGCTGTTTTTT.

The chain links TRBV5-1 to TRBJ2-7; D call uncertain. V gave up 5 bases and J gave up 2 bases, with 5 bases separating them. The CDR3 runs 11 residues. Germline loops: CDR1 SGHRS, CDR2 YFSETQ. The CDR3, as DNA: TGCGCCAGCAGGGCAACCTACGAGCAGTACTTC. Protein sequence: CASRATYEQYF.

J is TRBJ2-3 and V is TRBV12-3 or TRBV12-4; a possible D gene is TRBD1 (5 bases). The V end lost 7 bases, the J end lost 1 base, and 15 bases lay between the germline ends. The CDR3 sequence is 15 residues long. The DNA for the CDR3 is TGTGCCAGCACCCCGGCCGGACAAGGCACAGATACGCAGTATTTT. Translating gives CASTPAGQGTDTQYF.